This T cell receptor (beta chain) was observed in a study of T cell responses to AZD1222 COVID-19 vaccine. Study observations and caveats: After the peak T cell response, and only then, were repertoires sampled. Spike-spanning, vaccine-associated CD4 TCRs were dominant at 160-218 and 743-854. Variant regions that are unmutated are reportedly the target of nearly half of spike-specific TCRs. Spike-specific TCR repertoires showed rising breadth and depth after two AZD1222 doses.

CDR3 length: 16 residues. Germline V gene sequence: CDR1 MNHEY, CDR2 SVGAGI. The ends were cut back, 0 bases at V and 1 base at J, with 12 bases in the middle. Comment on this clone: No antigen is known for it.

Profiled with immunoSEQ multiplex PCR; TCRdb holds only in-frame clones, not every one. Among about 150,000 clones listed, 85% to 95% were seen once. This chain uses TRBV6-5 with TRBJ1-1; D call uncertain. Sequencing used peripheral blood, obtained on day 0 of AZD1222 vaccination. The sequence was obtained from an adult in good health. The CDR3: CASSYSFSPKNTEAFF. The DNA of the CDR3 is TGTGCCAGCAGTTACTCGTTCAGTCCTAAGAACACTGAAGCTTTCTTT.